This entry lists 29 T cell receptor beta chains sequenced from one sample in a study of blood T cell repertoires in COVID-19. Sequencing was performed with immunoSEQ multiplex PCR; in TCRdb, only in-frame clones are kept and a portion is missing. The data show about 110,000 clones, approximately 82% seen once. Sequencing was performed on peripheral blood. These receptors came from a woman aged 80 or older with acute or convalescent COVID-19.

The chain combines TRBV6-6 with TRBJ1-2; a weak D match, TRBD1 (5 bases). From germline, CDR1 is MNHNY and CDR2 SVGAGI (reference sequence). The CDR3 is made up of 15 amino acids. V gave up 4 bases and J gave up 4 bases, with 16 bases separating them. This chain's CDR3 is CASSLGREGAYGYTF. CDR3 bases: TGTGCCAGCAGTTTGGGGAGGGAAGGGGCCTATGGCTACACCTTC.

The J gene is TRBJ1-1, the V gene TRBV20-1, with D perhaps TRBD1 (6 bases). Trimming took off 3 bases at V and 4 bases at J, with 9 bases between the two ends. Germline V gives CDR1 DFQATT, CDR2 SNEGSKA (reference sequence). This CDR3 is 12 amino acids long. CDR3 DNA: TGCAGTGCTAGTTTAGGGGGCACTGAAGCTTTCTTT. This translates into CSASLGGTEAFF.

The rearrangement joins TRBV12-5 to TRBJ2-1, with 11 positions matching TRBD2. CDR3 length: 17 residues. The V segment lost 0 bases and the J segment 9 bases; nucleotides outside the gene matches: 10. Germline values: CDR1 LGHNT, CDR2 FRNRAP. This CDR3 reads CASGLVRASGRLGEQFF. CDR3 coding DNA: TGTGCTAGTGGTTTGGTAAGGGCTAGCGGGAGGTTAGGTGAGCAGTTCTTC.

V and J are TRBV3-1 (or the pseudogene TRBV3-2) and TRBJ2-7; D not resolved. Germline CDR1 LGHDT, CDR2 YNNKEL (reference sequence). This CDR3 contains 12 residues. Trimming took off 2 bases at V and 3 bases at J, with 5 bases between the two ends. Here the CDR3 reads CASSQTGYEQYF. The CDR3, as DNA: TGTGCCAGCAGCCAAACCGGCTACGAGCAGTACTTC.

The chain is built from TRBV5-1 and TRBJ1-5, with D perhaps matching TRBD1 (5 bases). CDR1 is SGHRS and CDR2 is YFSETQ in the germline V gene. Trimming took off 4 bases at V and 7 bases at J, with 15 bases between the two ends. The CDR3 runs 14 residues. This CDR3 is CASSPTGVDQPQHF. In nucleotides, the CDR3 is TGCGCCAGCAGCCCCACGGGGGTGGACCAGCCCCAGCATTTT. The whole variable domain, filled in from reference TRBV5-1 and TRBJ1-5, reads KAGVTQTPRYLIKTRGQQVTLSCSPISGHRSVSWYQQTPGQGLQFLFEYFSETQRNKGNFPGRFSGRQFSNSRSEMNVSTLELGDSALYLCASSPTGVDQPQHFGDGTRLSIL.

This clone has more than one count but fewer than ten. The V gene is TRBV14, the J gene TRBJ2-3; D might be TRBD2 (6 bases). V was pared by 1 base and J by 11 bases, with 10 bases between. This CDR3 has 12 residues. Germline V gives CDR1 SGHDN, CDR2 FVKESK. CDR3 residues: CASSQGLAMQYF. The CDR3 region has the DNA TGTGCCAGCAGCCAAGGCCTAGCGATGCAGTATTTT.

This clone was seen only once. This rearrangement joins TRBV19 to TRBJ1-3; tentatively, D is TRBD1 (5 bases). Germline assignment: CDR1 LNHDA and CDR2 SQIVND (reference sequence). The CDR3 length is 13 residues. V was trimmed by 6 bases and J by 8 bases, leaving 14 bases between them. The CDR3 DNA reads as TGTGCCAGTAGCGCCGGACAAGGAGACACCATATATTTT. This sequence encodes CASSAGQGDTIYF.

CDR3 bases: TGTGCCAGCAGCTTAGACCGGTTCGAGCAGTACTTC. It yields the protein CASSLDRFEQYF. The chain has TRBV11-2 and TRBJ2-7; D is unresolved. The length of the CDR3 is 12 residues. V lost 0 bases to trimming and J lost 6 bases, with 6 bases between them. The germline gives CDR1 SGHAT, CDR2 FQNNGV.

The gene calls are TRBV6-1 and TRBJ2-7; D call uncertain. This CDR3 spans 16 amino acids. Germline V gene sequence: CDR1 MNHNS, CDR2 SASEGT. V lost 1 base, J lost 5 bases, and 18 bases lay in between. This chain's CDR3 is CASSEVLLTPPNEQYF. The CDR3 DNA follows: TGTGCCAGCAGTGAAGTATTACTAACCCCCCCCAACGAGCAGTACTTC.

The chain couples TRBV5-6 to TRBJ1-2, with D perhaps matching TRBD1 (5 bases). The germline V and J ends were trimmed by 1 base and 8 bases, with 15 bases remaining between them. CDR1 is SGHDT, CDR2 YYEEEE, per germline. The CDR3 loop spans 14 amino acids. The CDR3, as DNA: TGTGCCAGCAGCTTGACCCAGGGTATGGGGGGCTACACCTTC. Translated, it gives CASSLTQGMGGYTF.

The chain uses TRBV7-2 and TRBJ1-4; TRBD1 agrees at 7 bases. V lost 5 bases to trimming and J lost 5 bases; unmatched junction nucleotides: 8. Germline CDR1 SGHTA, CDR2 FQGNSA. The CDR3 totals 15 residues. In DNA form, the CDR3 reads TGTGCCAGCAGCCAGGCGAGGGGGCCGAATGAAAAACTGTTTTTT. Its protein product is CASSQARGPNEKLFF.

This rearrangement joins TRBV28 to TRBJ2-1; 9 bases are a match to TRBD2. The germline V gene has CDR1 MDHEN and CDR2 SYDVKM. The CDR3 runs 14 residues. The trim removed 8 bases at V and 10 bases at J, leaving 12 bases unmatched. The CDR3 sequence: CASPTCGGGKEQFF. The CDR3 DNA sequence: TGTGCCAGCCCCACCTGCGGGGGGGGGAAAGAGCAGTTCTTC.

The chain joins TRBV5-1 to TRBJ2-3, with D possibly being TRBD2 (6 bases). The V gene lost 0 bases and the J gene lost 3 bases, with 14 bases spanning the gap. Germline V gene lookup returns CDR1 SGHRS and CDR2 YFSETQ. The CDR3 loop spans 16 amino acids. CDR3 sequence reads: CASSLAYGGLTDTQYF. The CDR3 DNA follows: TGCGCCAGCAGCTTGGCCTACGGGGGACTTACAGATACGCAGTATTTT.

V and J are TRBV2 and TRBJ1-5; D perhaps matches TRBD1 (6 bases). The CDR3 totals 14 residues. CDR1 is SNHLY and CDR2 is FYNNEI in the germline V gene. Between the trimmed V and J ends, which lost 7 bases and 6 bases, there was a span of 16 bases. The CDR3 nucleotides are TGTGCCAGCACCGCCGACAGGCCCACTCAGCCCCAGCATTTT. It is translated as CASTADRPTQPQHF.

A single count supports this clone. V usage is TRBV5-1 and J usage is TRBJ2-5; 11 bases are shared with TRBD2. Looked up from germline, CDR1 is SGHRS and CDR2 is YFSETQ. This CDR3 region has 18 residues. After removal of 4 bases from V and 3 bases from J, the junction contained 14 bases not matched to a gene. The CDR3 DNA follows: TGCGCCAGCAGCCCTGGGGTGACTAGCGGGGAACCAAAAGAGACCCAGTACTTC. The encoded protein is CASSPGVTSGEPKETQYF.

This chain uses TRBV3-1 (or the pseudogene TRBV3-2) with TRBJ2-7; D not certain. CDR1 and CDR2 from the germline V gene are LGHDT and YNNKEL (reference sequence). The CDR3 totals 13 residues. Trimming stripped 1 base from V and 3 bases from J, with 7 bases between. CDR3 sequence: CASSQGRHYEQYF. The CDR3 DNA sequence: TGTGCCAGCAGCCAAGGGCGGCACTACGAGCAGTACTTC.

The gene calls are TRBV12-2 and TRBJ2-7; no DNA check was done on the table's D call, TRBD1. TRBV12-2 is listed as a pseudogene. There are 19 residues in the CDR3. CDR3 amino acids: CASRLPRLPPGQGPTEQYF. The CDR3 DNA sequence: TGTGCAAGTCGCTTACCCAGACTCCCTCCGGGACAGGGTCCAACCGAGCAGTACTTC.

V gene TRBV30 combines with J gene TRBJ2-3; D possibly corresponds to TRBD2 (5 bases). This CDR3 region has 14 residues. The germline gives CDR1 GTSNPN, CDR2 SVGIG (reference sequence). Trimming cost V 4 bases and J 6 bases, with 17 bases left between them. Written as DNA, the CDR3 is TGTGCCTGGAACCCCGGGAATCTTTGGGATACGCAGTATTTT. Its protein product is CAWNPGNLWDTQYF. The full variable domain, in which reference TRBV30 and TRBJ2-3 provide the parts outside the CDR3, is SQTIHQWPATLVQPVGSPLSLECTVEGTSNPNLYWYRQAAGRGLQLLFYSVGIGQISSEVPQNLSASRPQDRQFILSSKKLLLSDSGFYLCAWNPGNLWDTQYFGPGTRLTVL.

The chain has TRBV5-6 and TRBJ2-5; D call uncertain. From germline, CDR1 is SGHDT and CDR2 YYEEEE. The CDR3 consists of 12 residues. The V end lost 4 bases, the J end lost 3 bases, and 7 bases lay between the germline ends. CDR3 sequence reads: CASSANEETQYF. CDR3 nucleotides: TGTGCCAGCAGCGCTAACGAAGAGACCCAGTACTTC.

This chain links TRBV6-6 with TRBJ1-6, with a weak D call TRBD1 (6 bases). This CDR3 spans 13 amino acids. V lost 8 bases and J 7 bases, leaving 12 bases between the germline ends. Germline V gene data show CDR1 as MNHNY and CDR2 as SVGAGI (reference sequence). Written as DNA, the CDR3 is TGTGCCAGCCGGCAGGGGACAAATTCACCCCTCCACTTT. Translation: CASRQGTNSPLHF.

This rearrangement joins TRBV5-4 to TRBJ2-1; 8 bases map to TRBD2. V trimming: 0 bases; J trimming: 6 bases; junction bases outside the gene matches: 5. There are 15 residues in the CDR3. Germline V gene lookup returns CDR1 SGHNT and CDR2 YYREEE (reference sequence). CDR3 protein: CASSLGIAGSNEQFF. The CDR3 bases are TGTGCCAGCAGCTTGGGAATAGCGGGGAGCAATGAGCAGTTCTTC.

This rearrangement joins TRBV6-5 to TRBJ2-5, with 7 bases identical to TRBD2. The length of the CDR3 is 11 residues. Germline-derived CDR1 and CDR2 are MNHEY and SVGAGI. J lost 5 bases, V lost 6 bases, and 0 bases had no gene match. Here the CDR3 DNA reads TGTGCCAGCAGGGGAGGGGAGACCCAGTACTTC. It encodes CASRGGETQYF.

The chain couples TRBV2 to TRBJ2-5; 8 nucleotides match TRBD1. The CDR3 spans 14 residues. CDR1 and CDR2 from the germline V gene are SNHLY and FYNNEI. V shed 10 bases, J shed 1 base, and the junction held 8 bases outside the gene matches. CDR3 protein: CATQEDRAQETQYF. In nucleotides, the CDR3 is TGTGCCACTCAGGAGGACAGGGCCCAAGAGACCCAGTACTTC.

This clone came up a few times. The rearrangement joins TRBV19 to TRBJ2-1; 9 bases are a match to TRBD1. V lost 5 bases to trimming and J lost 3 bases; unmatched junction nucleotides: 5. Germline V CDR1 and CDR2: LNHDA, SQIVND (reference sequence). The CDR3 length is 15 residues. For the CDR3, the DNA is TGTGCCAGTAGTTCCAGGACAGGGGACTACAATGAGCAGTTCTTC. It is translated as CASSSRTGDYNEQFF. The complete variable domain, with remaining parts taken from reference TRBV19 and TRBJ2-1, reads DGGITQSPKYLFRKEGQNVTLSCEQNLNHDAMYWYRQDPGQGLRLIYYSQIVNDFQKGDIAEGYSVSREKKESFPLTVTSAQKNPTAFYLCASSSRTGDYNEQFFGPGTRLTVL.

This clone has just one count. The CDR3 sequence: CASSYRREEAYGYTF. As DNA, the CDR3 is TGTGCCAGCAGCTATAGGAGAGAGGAGGCCTATGGCTACACCTTC. The genes are TRBV4-2 and TRBJ1-2; unclear D gene. This CDR3 is 15 amino acids long. Between the trimmed V and J ends, which lost 5 bases and 4 bases, there was a span of 17 bases. Germline V CDR1 and CDR2: LGHNA, YNFKEQ.

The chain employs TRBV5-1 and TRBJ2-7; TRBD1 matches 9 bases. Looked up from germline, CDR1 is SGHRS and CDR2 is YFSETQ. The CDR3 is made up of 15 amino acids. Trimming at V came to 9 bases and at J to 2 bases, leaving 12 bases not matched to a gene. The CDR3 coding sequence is TGCGCCACCCAAAAAGGACAGGGGAGGGCCTACGAGCAGTACTTC. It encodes CATQKGQGRAYEQYF.

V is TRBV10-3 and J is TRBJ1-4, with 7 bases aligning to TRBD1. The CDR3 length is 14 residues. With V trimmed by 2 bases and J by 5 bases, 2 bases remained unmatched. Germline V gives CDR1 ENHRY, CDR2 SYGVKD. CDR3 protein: CAISEDRENEKLFF. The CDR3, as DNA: TGTGCCATCAGTGAGGACAGGGAAAATGAAAAACTGTTTTTT.

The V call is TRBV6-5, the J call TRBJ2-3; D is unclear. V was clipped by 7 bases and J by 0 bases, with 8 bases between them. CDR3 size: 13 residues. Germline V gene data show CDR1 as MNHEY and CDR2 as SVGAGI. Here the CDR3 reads CASTRISTDTQYF. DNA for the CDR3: TGTGCCAGCACGAGGATTAGCACAGATACGCAGTATTTT.

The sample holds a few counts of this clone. Here the CDR3 reads CASNTGMNTEAFF. For the CDR3, the DNA is TGTGCCAGCAATACAGGGATGAACACTGAAGCTTTCTTT. The J gene is TRBJ1-1, the V gene TRBV2; TRBD1 is a possible D gene (6 bases). Germline assignment: CDR1 SNHLY and CDR2 FYNNEI. V lost 7 bases, J lost 0 bases, and 9 bases lay in between. This CDR3 is built from 13 residues.